The present T cell receptor beta chain was sequenced within a study of T cells in Graves' hyperthyroidism and ophthalmopathy. Diagnosis of hyperthyroidism was new in patients aged 18 to 65, and its duration was under 2 months. PBMCs were collected from an approximately 9.3 ml volume of fresh peripheral blood. RNA transcripts gave rise to amplified TCR beta CDR3 regions. A set of HTBI primers served as the primers for a first-round RT-PCR of the TCR CDR3. TCRdb analysed the multiplex PCR reads with MiXCR anew, one entry per CDR3 protein. The data show over 700,000 distinct CDR3 sequences, 15% to 20% seen once. Germline-derived CDR1 and CDR2 are SNHLY and FYNNEI. This CDR3 comprises 13 residues. The V and J ends lost 6 bases and 8 bases, in that order; junction bases with no gene match: 6.

The receptor's source is a woman in her forties or fifties with Graves' hyperthyroidism that later progressed to Graves' ophthalmopathy. The chain carries TRBV2 and TRBJ1-4; 7 positions match TRBD1. The sequencing input was blood. DNA of the CDR3: TGTGCCAGCAGGAGGGGGCGCGAGGAAAAACTGTTTTTT. It yields the protein CASRRGREEKLFF.